Sequencing of this T cell receptor beta chain was carried out in a study of shared clonotypes between healthy human individuals. Turning to the study itself: The study used three CD4 naive, three CD4 memory, two CD8 naive and one CD8 memory plate per donor.

Measured with immunoSEQ multiplex PCR; TCRdb has only the in-frame clones, and not every one. The sample lists roughly 2.4 million clones, approximately 96% occurring once. The clonotype was recovered from a man between 18 and 29 years old in good health. The specimen sequenced was naive CD4+ T cells sorted from blood. Described subset: CD45RA+ positively selected.

As DNA, the CDR3 is TGTGCCAGCAGTTACTCCTTGGGACTAGCAAACAATGAGCAGTTCTTC. Its protein product is CASSYSLGLANNEQFF. The chain couples TRBV6-6 to TRBJ2-1, with TRBD2 matching 9 bases. The V segment lost 0 bases and the J segment 5 bases; nucleotides outside the gene matches: 5. The germline V gene encodes CDR1 MNHNY and CDR2 SVGAGI (reference sequence). The CDR3 sequence is 16 residues long.